The 5 T cell receptor beta chains given below trace back to one sample, sequenced in a study of high-grade serous ovarian cancer treatment subgroups. The tumor samples were collected prior to definitive surgery or chemotherapy. TCRdb's copy holds only in-frame clones and misses some; the assay was immunoSEQ multiplex PCR. The repertoire holds some 28,000 clones, with about 86% as singletons. Sequenced material: tumor tissue. These receptors were obtained from a human donor with high-grade serous ovarian cancer.

This chain connects TRBV10-3 to TRBJ2-7; TRBD1 aligns across 8 bases. The germline V gene encodes CDR1 ENHRY and CDR2 SYGVKD. V dropped 3 bases and J dropped 1; count of bases not matched to a gene: 2. CDR3 length: 14 amino acids. CDR3 amino acids: CAISENRGSYEQYF. Written as DNA, the CDR3 is TGTGCCATCAGTGAAAACAGGGGGTCCTACGAGCAGTACTTC.

The V gene is TRBV7-6, the J gene TRBJ1-2, with 7 bases matching TRBD1. The CDR3 has 16 amino acids. V trimming: 2 bases; J trimming: 1 base; junction bases outside the gene matches: 7. Germline CDR1 reads SGHVS; CDR2 reads FNYEAQ. The CDR3 bases are TGTGCCAGCAGCTTATACACAGGGGTAGTTAACTATGGCTACACCTTC. Translation gives CASSLYTGVVNYGYTF.

This clone was counted once. V is TRBV27 and J is TRBJ2-7; 10 bases line up with TRBD1. V shed 6 bases and J 2 bases; nucleotides not matched to a gene: 7. The length of the CDR3 is 15 residues. From germline, CDR1 is MNHEY and CDR2 SMNVEV (reference sequence). The CDR3, as DNA: TGTGCCAGCAGCATCTGGACAGGGGGTACCTACGAGCAGTACTTC. It translates to CASSIWTGGTYEQYF.

This clone was seen once. This sequence joins TRBV11-2 and TRBJ2-3, with 12 bases aligning to TRBD2. CDR3 length: 19 amino acids. Germline loops: CDR1 SGHAT, CDR2 FQNNGV. After removal of 4 bases from V and 7 bases from J, the junction contained 18 bases not matched to a gene. This CDR3 is CASSSVRVLAGGRSYTQYF. In DNA form, the CDR3 reads TGTGCCAGCAGCTCAGTCCGGGTTCTAGCGGGAGGGCGGTCATATACGCAGTATTTT.

V usage is TRBV11-2 and J usage is TRBJ1-3; D gene unclear. The germline V gene encodes CDR1 SGHAT and CDR2 FQNNGV. The CDR3 runs 17 residues. Between the trimmed V and J ends, which lost 7 bases and 0 bases, there was a span of 19 bases. CDR3 DNA sequence: TGTGCCAGCACCAACCCGGGATCAGCCTCCTCTGGAAACACCATATATTTT. Amino acid sequence: CASTNPGSASSGNTIYF.